Listed here are 18 T cell receptor beta chains from one sample, sequenced in a study of cytomegalovirus exposure and HLA in healthy donors. 13 Jbeta primers and 60 Vbeta primers were used for the PCR. Data came from immunoSEQ multiplex PCR; TCRdb stores just in-frame clones and leaves some out. Among 110,000 or so clones listed, 60% to 85% were seen once. The sample comprised PBMCs. Source of these receptors: a woman aged 40-49 years in good health and CMV-seropositive.

CDR3 in amino acids: CASSALRGRSNQPQHF. CDR3 nucleotides: TGTGCCAGCAGTGCCCTGAGGGGGCGGTCCAATCAGCCCCAGCATTTT. This chain connects TRBV6-1 to TRBJ1-5; 7 nucleotides match TRBD1. The CDR3 consists of 16 residues. Germline V gives CDR1 MNHNS, CDR2 SASEGT. V shed 4 bases and J 3 bases; nucleotides not matched to a gene: 9.

The gene calls are TRBV5-6 and TRBJ1-6, with TRBD1 matching 9 bases. The germline V gene encodes CDR1 SGHDT and CDR2 YYEEEE. The CDR3 consists of 15 residues. The ends lost 4 bases at V and 7 bases at J; junction bases unmatched: 6. DNA of the CDR3: TGTGCCAGCAGCATGGGACAGGGTGTAAATTCACCCCTCCACTTT. This encodes CASSMGQGVNSPLHF.

This clone was counted a few times. V is TRBV7-8 and J is TRBJ2-7, with 10 bases fitting TRBD1. The CDR3 is 14 amino acids. V shed 4 bases and J 7 bases; nucleotides not matched to a gene: 7. Germline V gene lookup returns CDR1 SGHVS and CDR2 FQNEAQ. The CDR3 loop is CASSSRQGAGEQYF. CDR3 bases: TGTGCCAGCAGCTCCAGACAGGGGGCGGGGGAGCAGTACTTC.

The chain links TRBV2 to TRBJ2-2; possible D gene TRBD1, 5 bases. The CDR3 is made up of 13 amino acids. V was trimmed by 6 bases and J by 5 bases, leaving 10 bases between them. Germline CDR1 SNHLY, CDR2 FYNNEI. CDR3 bases: TGTGCCAGCAGGGTCAAGGGGACCGGGGAGCTGTTTTTT. Translated, it gives CASRVKGTGELFF.

J is TRBJ1-3 and V is TRBV18; 7 positions agree with TRBD1. CDR3 length: 11 residues. Trimming took 6 bases from V and 7 from J; bases not matched to a gene: 0. In germline, CDR1 is KGHSH, CDR2 LQKENI. The CDR3 DNA sequence: TGTGCCAGCTCGGACAGGAACACCATATATTTT. Protein: CASSDRNTIYF.

The chain employs TRBV7-9 and TRBJ1-5, with D tentatively TRBD1 (6 bases). This CDR3 is 14 amino acids long. Germline assignment: CDR1 SEHNR and CDR2 FQNEAQ (reference sequence). The germline V and J ends were trimmed by 1 base and 7 bases, with 11 bases remaining between them. The CDR3 nucleotides read TGTGCCAGCAGCTTAGAGGGGGGGATGCAGCCCCAGCATTTT. Amino acids: CASSLEGGMQPQHF. Full variable domain (outside the CDR3, taken from reference TRBV7-9 and TRBJ1-5): DTGVSQNPRHKITKRGQNVTFRCDPISEHNRLYWYRQTLGQGPEFLTYFQNEAQLEKSRLLSDRFSAERPKGSFSTLEIQRTEQGDSAMYLCASSLEGGMQPQHFGDGTRLSIL.

This clone was picked up a small number of times. The chain carries TRBV5-6 and TRBJ1-1; TRBD1 agrees at 7 bases. The CDR3 spans 15 residues. V was pared by 4 bases and J by 7 bases, with 13 bases of the junction left unmatched. CDR1 and CDR2 (germline): SGHDT, YYEEEE. The CDR3 sequence is CASSPTDRPVNEAFF. In DNA, the CDR3 is TGTGCCAGCAGCCCGACGGACAGGCCTGTAAATGAAGCTTTCTTT. Looking up the rest from reference TRBV5-6 and TRBJ1-1 gives the full variable domain: DAGVTQSPTHLIKTRGQQVTLRCSPKSGHDTVSWYQQALGQGPQFIFQYYEEEERQRGNFPDRFSGHQFPNYSSELNVNALLLGDSALYLCASSPTDRPVNEAFFGQGTRLTVV.

The rearrangement joins TRBV2 to TRBJ2-1; 7 bases map to TRBD1. There are 14 residues in the CDR3. The germline V gene encodes CDR1 SNHLY and CDR2 FYNNEI. V shed 6 bases, J shed 5 bases, and the junction held 7 bases outside the gene matches. Here the CDR3 reads CASRRVGTDNEQFF. For the CDR3, the DNA is TGTGCCAGCAGAAGGGTCGGGACAGACAATGAGCAGTTCTTC.

The chain joins TRBV5-4 to TRBJ2-7; 7 positions agree with TRBD2. This CDR3 has 15 amino acids. Germline V lookup: CDR1 SGHNT, CDR2 YYREEE (reference sequence). Trimming at V came to 0 bases and at J to 0 bases, leaving 3 bases not matched to a gene. Written as DNA, the CDR3 is TGTGCCAGCAGCTTGGGGACTAGGTACTCCTACGAGCAGTACTTC. It encodes CASSLGTRYSYEQYF.

The chain carries TRBV6-1 and TRBJ2-3; 11 bases agree with TRBD2. Trimming removed 7 bases from V and 1 base from J; junction bases left unmatched: 4. This CDR3 contains 15 residues. The germline V gene encodes CDR1 MNHNS and CDR2 SASEGT. In DNA form, the CDR3 reads TGTGCCAGCATTAGCGGGGGGGTAGGCACAGATACGCAGTATTTT. This translates into CASISGGVGTDTQYF.

The chain joins TRBV7-3 to TRBJ1-5, with D possibly TRBD1 on 6 matching bases. V was trimmed by 0 bases and J by 6 bases, leaving 12 bases between them. The CDR3 spans 15 residues. CDR1 is SGHTA and CDR2 is FQGTGA in the germline V gene. CDR3 loop: CASSLTPRGGQPQHF. The CDR3 coding sequence is TGTGCCAGCAGCTTAACCCCCCGAGGGGGTCAGCCCCAGCATTTT.

The rearrangement links TRBV19 to TRBJ1-5; 8 positions agree with TRBD1. With V trimmed by 3 bases and J by 2 bases, 3 bases remained unmatched. Germline CDR1 LNHDA, CDR2 SQIVND (reference sequence). This CDR3 spans 15 amino acids. The CDR3 sequence is CASSIQQGGNQPQHF. As DNA, the CDR3 is TGTGCCAGTAGTATCCAACAGGGGGGCAATCAGCCCCAGCATTTT.

This clone is a singleton in its sample. CDR3 nucleotides: TGTGCCTGGAGTGTCGGCGGGGGGGCACAAGGCATTCAGTACTTC. Its translation is CAWSVGGGAQGIQYF. V is TRBV30 and J is TRBJ2-4; 9 positions match TRBD2. This CDR3 region has 15 residues. Germline-derived CDR1 and CDR2 are GTSNPN and SVGIG (reference sequence). The ends lost 0 bases at V and 9 bases at J; junction bases unmatched: 9.

The chain is built from TRBV7-9 and TRBJ2-5, with 12 positions matching TRBD2. The J segment lost 4 bases and the V segment lost 5 bases, leaving 5 bases of the junction unmatched. Germline CDR1 and CDR2: SEHNR and FQNEAQ (reference sequence). CDR3 length: 15 residues. The CDR3 is CASSLTTSGGETQYF. The CDR3 bases are TGTGCCAGCAGCCTCACGACTAGCGGGGGAGAGACCCAGTACTTC. Combining the CDR3 with reference TRBV7-9 and TRBJ2-5 gives the whole variable domain DTGVSQNPRHKITKRGQNVTFRCDPISEHNRLYWYRQTLGQGPEFLTYFQNEAQLEKSRLLSDRFSAERPKGSFSTLEIQRTEQGDSAMYLCASSLTTSGGETQYFGPGTRLLVL.

This chain connects TRBV29-1 to TRBJ1-1, with TRBD1 matching over 12 bases. J lost 11 bases, V lost 4 bases, and 8 bases had no gene match. The germline CDR1 and CDR2 sequences are SQVTM and ANQGSEA. CDR3 length: 13 residues. The CDR3 DNA reads as TGCAGCGTTGTGGGACAGGGGGCAACAAACGCTTTCTTT. As protein: CSVVGQGATNAFF. The whole variable domain, filled in from reference TRBV29-1 and TRBJ1-1, reads SAVISQKPSRDICQRGTSLTIQCQVDSQVTMMFWYRQQPGQSLTLIATANQGSEATYESGFVIDKFPISRPNLTFSTLTVSNMSPEDSSIYLCSVVGQGATNAFFGQGTRLTVV.

This clone was seen a handful of times. The rearrangement links TRBV18 to TRBJ2-7, with 8 bases aligning to TRBD2. Germline-derived CDR1 and CDR2 are KGHSH and LQKENI. V shed 1 base and J 4 bases; nucleotides not matched to a gene: 6. There are 15 residues in the CDR3. CDR3 DNA sequence: TGTGCCAGCTCACCACAACGGGGGGGCAGGTACGAGCAGTACTTC. The encoded protein is CASSPQRGGRYEQYF.

This clone appeared a single time. V usage is TRBV2 and J usage is TRBJ1-4; TRBD1 matches at 7 bases. The germline V gene has CDR1 SNHLY and CDR2 FYNNEI. The CDR3 sequence is 13 residues long. V shed 10 bases and J 6 bases; nucleotides not matched to a gene: 8. CDR3 bases: TGTGCCACCACCACAGGGGTTTATGAAAAACTGTTTTTT. Translated, it gives CATTTGVYEKLFF.

The chain uses TRBV6-6 and TRBJ1-1; tentatively, D is TRBD1 (6 bases). V lost 5 bases and J lost 0, with 10 bases in between. Looked up from germline, CDR1 is MNHNY and CDR2 is SVGAGI (reference sequence). The CDR3 covers 14 residues. Written as DNA, the CDR3 is TGTGCCAGCAGTGTACAGGGTATGAACACTGAAGCTTTCTTT. Translating it yields CASSVQGMNTEAFF.